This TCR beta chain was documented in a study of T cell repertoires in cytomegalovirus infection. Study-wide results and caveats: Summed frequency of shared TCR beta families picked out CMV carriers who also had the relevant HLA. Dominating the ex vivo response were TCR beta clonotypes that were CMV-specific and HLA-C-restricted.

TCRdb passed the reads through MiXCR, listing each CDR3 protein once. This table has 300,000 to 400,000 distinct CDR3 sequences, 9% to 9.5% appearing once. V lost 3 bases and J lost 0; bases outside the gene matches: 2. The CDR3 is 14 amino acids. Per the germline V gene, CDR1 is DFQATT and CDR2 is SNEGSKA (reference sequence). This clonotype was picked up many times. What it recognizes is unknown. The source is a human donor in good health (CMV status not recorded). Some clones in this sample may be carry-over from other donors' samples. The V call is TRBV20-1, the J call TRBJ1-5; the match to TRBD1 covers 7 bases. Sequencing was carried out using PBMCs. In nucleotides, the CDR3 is TGCAGTGCTAGGGGACAGCTTAGCAATCAGCCCCAGCATTTT. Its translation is CSARGQLSNQPQHF.